One and the same sample provided the 5 T cell receptor beta chains below, sequenced in a study of graft-versus-host responses after intestinal transplantation. Here immunoSEQ multiplex PCR was the method, and the copy in TCRdb shows in-frame clones only, minus some. The table includes tens of thousands of clones, 30% to 40% detected once. The researchers put roughly 200,000 CFSE-labeled responder cells into plates with roughly 200,000 irradiated, violet-dye-labeled stimulator cells. This material consisted of alloreactive CD8+ T cells from a mixed lymphocyte reaction culture, taken before intestinal transplant. Documented subset: CFSE-low proliferating T cells sorted from roughly six-day pre-transplant mixed lymphocyte reaction (GvH or HvG direction). The receptor set was obtained from a human patient who received an intestinal transplant.

The chain uses TRBV4-2 and TRBJ2-1; possibly TRBD1 for D (5 bases). V lost 1 base and J 4 bases, leaving 17 bases between the germline ends. The CDR3 is 17 residues long. CDR1 is LGHNA, CDR2 YNFKEQ, per germline. CDR3 loop: CASSQASVTALYNEQFF. CDR3 sequence (DNA): TGTGCCAGCAGCCAAGCCTCCGTGACAGCTCTTTACAATGAGCAGTTCTTC.

The rearrangement joins TRBV10-1 to TRBJ2-5; TRBD1 is a possible D gene (6 bases). The CDR3 is 15 amino acids. Between the trimmed V and J ends, which lost 3 bases and 5 bases, there was a span of 16 bases. Germline CDR1 and CDR2: WNHNN and SYGVQD (reference sequence). CDR3 coding DNA: TGCGCCAGCAGTGAACCGCCAGGGGTTAGCGAGACCCAGTACTTC. Amino acids: CASSEPPGVSETQYF.

The CDR3 here is CASSSGSYPEQYF. CDR3 sequence (DNA): TGTGCCAGCTCCTCCGGGTCGTATCCTGAGCAGTACTTC. V and J are TRBV6-1 and TRBJ2-7; no definite D call. Trimming left V 8 bases short and J 7 bases short, with 18 bases between. Germline values: CDR1 MNHNS, CDR2 SASEGT. The CDR3 is made up of 13 amino acids.

This clone was seen only once. The rearrangement uses TRBV4-1 and TRBJ2-1, with D perhaps assigned TRBD1 or TRBD2 (7 bases each). This CDR3 has 15 amino acids. The V and J ends lost 5 bases and 0 bases respectively, with 11 bases between them. Germline assignment: CDR1 MGHRA and CDR2 YSYEKL. In DNA form, the CDR3 reads TGCGCCAGCAGCAAGCGGGACAGCTCCTACAATGAGCAGTTCTTC. Protein: CASSKRDSSYNEQFF.

As to this clone: A much larger clone lies a single base off, so this may be a read error. Other nucleotide sequences from this sample produce the same CDR3. The chain couples TRBV4-1 to TRBJ2-1; tentatively, D is TRBD1 or TRBD2 (5 bases each). This CDR3 is 14 amino acids long. Germline CDR1 is MGHRA and CDR2 is YSYEKL. CDR3: CASSQAGTNNEQFF. For the CDR3, the DNA is TGCGCCAGCAGCCAAGCCGGGACCAACAACGAGCAGTTCTTC.